This T cell receptor beta chain was sequenced during a study of CD8 T cells in Susac syndrome (dated by TCRdb to between 2018 and 2021). For context, the study as a whole: Repertoire sequencing was used to test whether CD8+ T cell activation and differentiation in Susac syndrome was antigen driven. The clonality of the CD8+ T cell repertoire was compared across over 10 healthy donors, about 14 Susac syndrome patients and around 16 multiple sclerosis patients. The study at large found these results: The number of individuals in the TCR sequencing and HLA analysis was acknowledged as relatively small.

Peripheral blood CD8+ and CD4+ T cells from healthy donors, Susac syndrome patients and multiple sclerosis patients were profiled by high-throughput TCR beta sequencing. Multiple sclerosis controls were treatment-naive patients with stable or active relapsing-remitting disease fulfilling revised McDonald criteria. Bulk CD8+ and CD4+ T cells were purified by magnetic negative isolation, whereas CD8+ TEMRA cells were enriched by FACS. Blood was drawn into EDTA tubes, processed within 24 hours, and PBMCs were isolated by density gradient centrifugation. PBMCs intended for TCR sequencing were cryopreserved in liquid nitrogen and thawed later in a water bath at 37 degrees C. Purity of sorted or isolated CD4+, CD8+ and CD8+ TEMRA cells was at least 90%. Cut back by 5 bases and 10 bases, the V and J ends lie 9 bases apart. The CDR3 covers 11 residues, taking in both the cysteine and the phenylalanine. This entry keeps only the CDR3 DNA: 33 bases, framed from base 1. CDR1 and CDR2 (MGHDK, SYGVNS) derive from the germline V gene.

RNA was extracted with the RNeasy kit and 0.5 to 1 ug was reverse transcribed using random hexamers. TCR beta CDR3 regions were amplified with the immunoSEQ multiplex PCR assay covering 54 Vbeta and 13 Jbeta segments. PCR amplification bias was corrected by using a synthetic template baseline for primer optimization and computational correction. The original methods were these. Only productive sequences were kept, with reads annotated to V, D and J genes according to IMGT and analyzed in immunoSEQ Analyzer. Clonality was computed as one minus Shannon entropy normalized by log2 of the number of productive unique sequences. For each patient and control, public and private clones were evaluated within the 100 most prevalent clones. Susac-specific clones were defined as absent from healthy and MS cohorts, around 1,000 published viral clones and other ImmuneACCESS disease sequences. The public reads were quality trimmed at Q25 with fastp and then assembled into clones with MiXCR by TCRdb, keeping productive beta chains. CDR3 protein duplicates are merged, each entry listing the most common genes and DNA. Clone size and V and J calls follow TCRdb, not the original study. This sample gives fewer than 85,000 distinct CDR3 sequences in total; about 95% of them show up just once. Together, the top ten hold roughly 0.4% of the sample.

Concerning this clonotype itself: Its specific antigen is unknown. The sample holds no much larger clone one base away, and base qualities are not on file.

The sequence derives from a human donor with multiple sclerosis. The chain links TRBV25-1 with TRBJ2-1, with TRBD1 perhaps the D gene, on 6 matching bases. The material sequenced was CD8+ T cells from PBMCs. The nucleotide sequence reads TGTGCCAGCAGTCCGGGGACAGAGCAGTTCTTC. It specifies CASSPGTEQFF.